This entry features one T cell receptor (beta chain) sequence. At one end, the junction sequence differs from germline, possibly due to a read error. This sample was taken from a study of blood T cell repertoires in COVID-19. The protocol was immunoSEQ multiplex PCR, while the TCRdb copy is restricted to in-frame clones and leaves out a portion. The sample contains approximately 80,000 clones, roughly 83% of which appear only once. Germline CDR1 is SSHAT and CDR2 is FNYEAQ (reference sequence). The CDR3 loop spans 15 amino acids. This TCR derives from a man in his fifties with active COVID-19. The J gene is TRBJ2-1, the V gene TRBV7-7, with 7 nucleotides matching TRBD1. The sequenced sample was peripheral blood. The chain's CDR3 is CASSSSGTVYNEQFF. The CDR3 DNA sequence: TGTGCTAGCAGCTCGTCCGGGACAGTCTACAATGAGCAGTTCTTC.